Listed here are 22 T cell receptor beta chains from one sample, sequenced in a study of human T cells and chemical hapten exposure. The time point is: pre-sensitization, week 0. As to treatment: therapeutic diphenylcyclopropenone sensitization with weekly scalp DPC. TCRdb itself ran the RACE reads through MiXCR, one entry per CDR3 protein. The data contain about 68,000 distinct CDR3 sequences, about 10% of them seen just once; the ten biggest clones take up about 5.2%. The sample here was whole blood, taken in connection with sensitization to the hapten diphenylcyclopropenone (DPC). The receptors stem from a woman aged 45-65 years with alopecia areata. Some clones in this sample may be carry-over from other donors' samples.

This clonotype was observed a handful of times. The V and J genes are TRBV9 and TRBJ1-5; 7 nucleotides match TRBD1. Germline CDR1 and CDR2: SGDLS and YYNGEE. The CDR3 covers 15 residues. V lost 1 base and J lost 4; bases outside the gene matches: 5. This CDR3 is CASSVSGQENQPQHF. Here the CDR3 DNA reads TGTGCCAGCAGCGTATCCGGACAGGAGAATCAGCCCCAGCATTTT.

This clonotype was detected ten times or more. This rearrangement joins TRBV24-1 to TRBJ2-1; 7 bases are shared with TRBD1. The length of the CDR3 is 17 residues. CDR1 is KGHDR and CDR2 is SFDVKD in the germline V gene. The trim removed 4 bases at V and 8 bases at J, leaving 16 bases unmatched. CDR3 DNA sequence: TGTGCCACCAGTGACCCCCTCGGGGCCACAGGGGTTGATGAGCAGTTCTTC. It specifies CATSDPLGATGVDEQFF.

At least ten counts were recorded for this clonotype. V is TRBV28 and J is TRBJ1-5, with TRBD1 as a possible D gene (5 bases). This CDR3 region has 14 residues. In germline, CDR1 is MDHEN, CDR2 SYDVKM. V gave up 7 bases and J gave up 6 bases, with 16 bases separating them. In DNA form, the CDR3 reads TGTGCCAGCATCCTCCGGCAGGGTAGTCAGCCCCAGCATTTT. This gives the protein CASILRQGSQPQHF.

Only a few counts were recorded for this clonotype. V is TRBV4-3 and J is TRBJ1-3, with 8 bases lining up with TRBD1. The ends lost 4 bases at V and 0 bases at J; junction bases unmatched: 5. Germline loops: CDR1 LGHNA, CDR2 YSLEER. This CDR3 spans 16 amino acids. In DNA form, the CDR3 reads TGCGCCAGCAGCCTCGGACAGGGACGCTCTGGAAACACCATATATTTT. It translates to CASSLGQGRSGNTIYF.

This clonotype has more than one count but fewer than ten. The chain carries TRBV7-6 and TRBJ2-2, with D possibly TRBD1 on 6 matching bases. This CDR3 has 15 residues. Trimming shortened V by 3 bases and J by 0 bases, and 8 bases separated the two germline ends. Germline V gives CDR1 SGHVS, CDR2 FNYEAQ. CDR3 coding DNA: TGTGCCAGCAGCTTCCGGACAGCGAACACCGGGGAGCTGTTTTTT. Translated, it gives CASSFRTANTGELFF.

The chain recombines TRBV18 with TRBJ2-1, with 7 positions matching TRBD1. Germline CDR1 and CDR2: KGHSH and LQKENI. The CDR3 has 17 residues. The junction had 11 bases not matched to a gene; V was cut back by 5 bases and J by 1 base. The CDR3 sequence is CASSALDRSASYNEQFF. The CDR3, as DNA: TGTGCCAGCTCAGCGTTGGACAGGAGTGCATCCTACAATGAGCAGTTCTTC.

Only a few counts were recorded for this clonotype. The chain links TRBV5-4 to TRBJ2-1; 8 bases map to TRBD2. Germline V gene sequence: CDR1 SGHNT, CDR2 YYREEE (reference sequence). With V trimmed by 0 bases and J by 4 bases, 3 bases remained unmatched. This CDR3 comprises 15 residues. CDR3 sequence: CASSLEASGYNEQFF. CDR3 nucleotides: TGTGCCAGCAGCTTGGAGGCTAGCGGGTACAATGAGCAGTTCTTC.

The chain uses TRBV4-1 and TRBJ1-1, with D perhaps TRBD1 (5 bases). The CDR3 contains 15 residues. Germline CDR1 is MGHRA and CDR2 is YSYEKL. Trimming took off 2 bases at V and 5 bases at J, with 15 bases between the two ends. The CDR3 reads CASSQKLGAGTEAFF. CDR3 nucleotide sequence: TGCGCCAGCAGCCAAAAACTTGGCGCAGGGACTGAAGCTTTCTTT.

This clonotype has ten or more counts. The chain joins TRBV12-3 or TRBV12-4 to TRBJ2-1; D is possibly TRBD2 (6 bases). Trimming took off 6 bases at V and 7 bases at J, with 16 bases between the two ends. The CDR3 consists of 14 residues. Written as DNA, the CDR3 is TGTGCCAGCAGAACCTCCGGGGGACCTAATGAGCAGTTCTTC. It specifies CASRTSGGPNEQFF.

This clonotype has a count of ten or more. This sequence joins TRBV7-6 and TRBJ1-2, with 10 bases matching TRBD1. Germline CDR1 SGHVS, CDR2 FNYEAQ. V was pared by 5 bases and J by 5 bases, with 8 bases of the junction left unmatched. The CDR3 loop spans 15 amino acids. As DNA, the CDR3 is TGTGCCAGCAGCCCGGAAGCGGGACAGGGGTATGGCTACACCTTC. Its protein is CASSPEAGQGYGYTF.

This clonotype was seen a handful of times. The chain combines TRBV6-5 with TRBJ2-1; D is undetermined. Germline V CDR1 and CDR2: MNHEY, SVGAGI. The CDR3 loop spans 13 amino acids. V lost 4 bases, J lost 10 bases, and 14 bases lay in between. This CDR3 reads CASSSSRSGEQFF. The CDR3 DNA is TGTGCCAGCAGTTCCTCCAGATCTGGCGAGCAGTTCTTC.

The chain links TRBV12-3 or TRBV12-4 to TRBJ1-1; D unclear. V was pared by 6 bases and J by 3 bases, with 14 bases between. The CDR3 runs 14 residues. The CDR3 here is CASSSRRHHTEAFF. DNA for the CDR3: TGTGCCAGCAGCTCCAGGAGGCACCACACTGAAGCTTTCTTT.

In this sample, this clonotype turned up a few times. V gene TRBV7-3 combines with J gene TRBJ1-1, with 7 bases aligning to TRBD1. The junction had 7 bases not matched to a gene; V was cut back by 5 bases and J by 4 bases. This CDR3 contains 14 residues. Germline loops: CDR1 SGHTA, CDR2 FQGTGA. CDR3 loop: CASSITGDGTEAFF. Here the CDR3 DNA reads TGTGCCAGCAGCATCACAGGGGACGGCACTGAAGCTTTCTTT.

The J gene is TRBJ1-6, the V gene TRBV6-5; a weak D match, TRBD1 (5 bases). Trimming took 1 base from V and 7 from J, leaving 8 bases between them. The germline V gene encodes CDR1 MNHEY and CDR2 SVGAGI. This CDR3 region has 14 residues. DNA of the CDR3: TGTGCCAGCAGTTACTGGGGGTTGAATTCACCCCTCCACTTT. Protein sequence: CASSYWGLNSPLHF.

This clonotype was picked up many times. This sequence joins TRBV29-1 and TRBJ2-7, with 11 bases that match TRBD1. The CDR3 contains 15 residues. The germline gives CDR1 SQVTM, CDR2 ANQGSEA. V was clipped by 0 bases and J by 5 bases; unmatched bases: 6. CDR3 DNA sequence: TGCAGCGTTGAAGACTGGGGGACAGGGGGAAACGAGCAGTACTTC. Translation gives CSVEDWGTGGNEQYF.

This clonotype was picked up a small number of times. The chain combines TRBV10-3 with TRBJ2-1; TRBD1 is a possible D gene (6 bases). The CDR3 is made up of 13 amino acids. CDR1 is ENHRY, CDR2 SYGVKD, per germline. V lost 6 bases, J lost 3 bases, and 9 bases lay in between. DNA for the CDR3: TGTGCCATCAGGGGGGACATCTACAATGAGCAGTTCTTC. Its protein product is CAIRGDIYNEQFF.

This clonotype has ten or more counts. This chain uses TRBV7-2 with TRBJ2-1; the D gene is possibly TRBD2 (6 bases). The CDR3 has 15 amino acids. V was pared by 3 bases and J by 11 bases, with 20 bases between. Germline V lookup: CDR1 SGHTA, CDR2 FQGNSA. CDR3 amino acids: CASSLSSSGRSKQFF. As DNA, the CDR3 is TGTGCCAGCAGCTTGAGTTCTTCCGGGAGATCGAAGCAGTTCTTC.

This clonotype was counted only a few times. The J gene is TRBJ2-7, the V gene TRBV19; TRBD1 aligns across 8 bases. The CDR3 runs to 16 residues. The junction had 9 bases not matched to a gene; V was cut back by 5 bases and J by 0 bases. Germline lookup yields CDR1 LNHDA and CDR2 SQIVND (reference sequence). The CDR3 here is CASSREHRGISYEQYF. CDR3 bases: TGTGCCAGTAGTCGCGAACACAGGGGGATCTCCTACGAGCAGTACTTC. Variable domain in full (rest from reference TRBV19 and TRBJ2-7): DGGITQSPKYLFRKEGQNVTLSCEQNLNHDAMYWYRQDPGQGLRLIYYSQIVNDFQKGDIAEGYSVSREKKESFPLTVTSAQKNPTAFYLCASSREHRGISYEQYFGPGTRLTVT.

This clonotype was recorded at least ten times. For the CDR3, the DNA is TGTGCCAGCAGCTTACAAGGGTCGACCGGGGAGCTGTTTTTT. Its protein product is CASSLQGSTGELFF. This chain uses TRBV7-2 with TRBJ2-2; no clear D. The CDR3 is 14 amino acids. V was clipped by 2 bases and J by 5 bases, with 9 bases between them. Per germline, CDR1 SGHTA and CDR2 FQGNSA. The whole variable domain, remainder taken from reference TRBV7-2 and TRBJ2-2, is GAGVSQSPSNKVTEKGKDVELRCDPISGHTALYWYRQSLGQGLEFLIYFQGNSAPDKSGLPSDRFSAERTGGSVSTLTIQRTQQEDSAVYLCASSLQGSTGELFFGEGSRLTVL.

The rearrangement joins TRBV7-9 to TRBJ1-4; TRBD1 might be the D (5 bases). Trimming pared 3 bases from V and 8 bases from J, leaving 10 bases between. Germline loops: CDR1 SEHNR, CDR2 FQNEAQ (reference sequence). This CDR3 comprises 13 residues. DNA for the CDR3: TGTGCCAGCAGCTTGGCAGGGCCCGAAAAACTGTTTTTT. Its protein product is CASSLAGPEKLFF.

The chain carries TRBV7-9 and TRBJ1-2; no firm D call. This CDR3 has 16 residues. Germline CDR1 and CDR2: SEHNR and FQNEAQ (reference sequence). Trimming took off 1 base at V and 4 bases at J, with 16 bases between the two ends. CDR3 sequence: CASSLGSSIIGYGYTF. The DNA for the CDR3 is TGTGCCAGCAGCTTAGGGAGCTCTATCATCGGCTATGGCTACACCTTC. Together with reference TRBV7-9 and TRBJ1-2, the CDR3 gives the full variable domain: DTGVSQNPRHKITKRGQNVTFRCDPISEHNRLYWYRQTLGQGPEFLTYFQNEAQLEKSRLLSDRFSAERPKGSFSTLEIQRTEQGDSAMYLCASSLGSSIIGYGYTFGSGTRLTVV.

This clonotype was picked up many times. The chain couples TRBV12-3 or TRBV12-4 to TRBJ1-1; tentatively, D is TRBD1 (5 bases). The length of the CDR3 is 13 residues. Between the trimmed V and J ends, which lost 5 bases and 1 base, there was a span of 8 bases. As DNA, the CDR3 is TGTGCCAGCAGTACTGACAGGAACACTGAAGCTTTCTTT. It is translated as CASSTDRNTEAFF.